The sample holds many counts of the clone carrying this T cell receptor beta chain. Its antigen is undetermined. These data come from a study of T cells in Graves' hyperthyroidism and ophthalmopathy. Study results and limitations: Most clonotypes that expanded in the thyroid above 0.001 also showed up in blood.

CDR1 is GTSNPN and CDR2 is SVGIG in the germline V gene (reference sequence). Deletions cut 4 bases from V and 5 bases from J, with 14 bases between. This CDR3 is 13 amino acids long. Uncontrolled infection, other autoimmune disease, pregnancy or lactation barred patients from enrollment. Thyroid ultrasound and orbital computed tomography, with clinical symptoms and serum thyroxine and TRAb, informed diagnoses. The investigators amplified TCR beta CDR3 regions from RNA transcripts. First-round RT-PCR of the TCR CDR3 relied on the HTBI primer set. MiXCR, run by TCRdb on the multiplex PCR reads, gives a single entry per CDR3 protein. The sample shows about 160,000 distinct CDR3 sequences, about 9% of them seen only once.

The chain employs TRBV30 and TRBJ1-1; D not certain. This TCR came from a woman between 18 and 30 years old with Graves' hyperthyroidism that later progressed to Graves' ophthalmopathy. Sequencing was done on a sample of blood. The DNA for the CDR3 is TGTGCCTGGACATCCAGTGGGGAGACTGAAGCTTTCTTT. This sequence encodes CAWTSSGETEAFF.